This T cell receptor (beta chain) was sequenced during a study of blood T cell repertoires in COVID-19. Study context: Acute and convalescent COVID-19 specimens originated in the United States, Italy and Spain. From T cells, B-cell-depleted T cells, or PBMCs came the material, which was cDNA or gDNA.

Under the authors' procedure: Nucleated cell number was recorded as an estimate derived from reference gene primer amplification. TCRdb's copy holds only in-frame clones and misses some; the assay was immunoSEQ multiplex PCR. That table gives V, J and clone size, and the DNA gave D and trimming. In the table there are fewer than 150,000 clones, around 85% of which are singletons. This CDR3 is 15 amino acids long. Germline V gene lookup returns CDR1 SNHLY and CDR2 FYNNEI. V lost 6 bases, J lost 0 bases, and 9 bases lay in between. V is TRBV2 and J is TRBJ1-6; D is perhaps TRBD1 (5 bases). Specimen: peripheral blood. The receptor's source is a human donor in a cohort sampled during active COVID-19. The CDR3 DNA reads as TGTGCCAGCAGAGGGGCAAGCTCCTATAATTCACCCCTCCACTTT. Its protein product is CASRGASSYNSPLHF.